These 23 T cell receptor beta chains share one sample of origin, sequenced in a study of memory CD4+ T cells and cytomegalovirus serostatus (dated by TCRdb to about 2019). The library was built by means of the immunoSEQ multiplex PCR assay. TCRdb took this table from immuneACCESS and kept in-frame rearrangements with V and J called. Such tables lack part of the clones; where checked against another copy, unresolved V genes explain under half of the gap, and the rest is unexplained. Across this sample there are some 58,000 clones, with over 60% seen only once. Jointly, the top ten make up 0.88% of the sample. A FACSAria II was used to sort memory CD4+ T cells, defined as single viable CD3+CD4+CD8-CD45RO+ cells. Specimen: memory CD4+ T cells from blood. The receptor source for this set is an adult in good health and CMV-seronegative.

The V gene is TRBV5-1, the J gene TRBJ2-3; 7 nucleotides align to TRBD2. V shed 2 bases, J shed 4 bases, and the junction held 4 bases outside the gene matches. Germline V gene lookup returns CDR1 SGHRS and CDR2 YFSETQ. The CDR3 totals 14 residues. This CDR3 reads CASSFGGSPDTQYF. The DNA of the CDR3 is TGCGCCAGCAGCTTTGGCGGGAGCCCAGATACGCAGTATTTT.

V and J are TRBV4-2 and TRBJ1-4; possible D gene TRBD1, 6 bases. Germline V gene lookup returns CDR1 LGHNA and CDR2 YNFKEQ. The CDR3 length is 16 residues. The germline V and J ends were trimmed by 0 bases and 3 bases, with 11 bases remaining between them. CDR3 sequence: CASSQESGTSNEKLFF. CDR3 bases: TGTGCCAGCAGCCAAGAAAGTGGGACATCTAATGAAAAACTGTTTTTT.

The chain employs TRBV30 and TRBJ1-4; possibly TRBD1 for D (6 bases). Germline loops: CDR1 GTSNPN, CDR2 SVGIG (reference sequence). V lost 3 bases and J lost 6, with 14 bases in between. The CDR3 is made up of 14 amino acids. CDR3 sequence reads: CAWSKDSLHEKLFF. Written as DNA, the CDR3 is TGTGCCTGGAGCAAGGACAGTCTACATGAAAAACTGTTTTTT.

This clone showed up just a few times. The rearrangement joins TRBV10-3 to TRBJ1-1; no clear D gene. V was clipped by 2 bases and J by 2 bases, with 0 bases between them. The CDR3 runs 11 residues. CDR1 ENHRY and CDR2 SYGVKD come from the germline V gene. The CDR3 is CAISENTEAFF. The CDR3 DNA is TGTGCCATCAGTGAGAACACTGAAGCTTTCTTT.

J is TRBJ2-4 and V is TRBV18; D unresolved. The V and J ends lost 4 bases and 0 bases respectively, with 10 bases between them. CDR3 size: 15 residues. Germline V gene sequence: CDR1 KGHSH, CDR2 LQKENI. CDR3 in amino acids: CASSLKRIAKNIQYF. In nucleotides, the CDR3 is TGTGCCAGCTCACTTAAACGAATAGCCAAAAACATTCAGTACTTC.

J is TRBJ2-7 and V is TRBV28, with TRBD1 matching 9 bases. CDR3 size: 14 residues. The V segment lost 5 bases and the J segment 3 bases; nucleotides outside the gene matches: 5. Per the germline V gene, CDR1 is MDHEN and CDR2 is SYDVKM. The CDR3 is CASSGTGKFYEQYF. The CDR3 nucleotides read TGTGCCAGCAGTGGGACAGGGAAATTCTACGAGCAGTACTTC.

The gene calls are TRBV29-1 and TRBJ1-3; D call uncertain. V was shortened by 3 bases and J by 3 bases, with 6 bases between the two germline ends. CDR3 length: 12 residues. CDR1 is SQVTM and CDR2 is ANQGSEA in the germline V gene. The CDR3 coding sequence is TGCAGCGTTGACGGATATGGAAACACCATATATTTT. This sequence encodes CSVDGYGNTIYF.

This clone was detected only once. This sequence joins TRBV5-1 and TRBJ1-2; 7 nucleotides align to TRBD1. With V trimmed by 2 bases and J by 7 bases, 8 bases remained unmatched. Looked up from germline, CDR1 is SGHRS and CDR2 is YFSETQ. This CDR3 is built from 14 residues. The CDR3 DNA reads as TGCGCCAGCAGCTTAGCCTCAGGGGGTGGTGGCTACACCTTC. Its protein is CASSLASGGGGYTF.

This clone was seen repeatedly, ten times or more. The chain carries TRBV9 and TRBJ2-5, with 8 bases aligning to TRBD2. Germline V gene data show CDR1 as SGDLS and CDR2 as YYNGEE. This CDR3 is 15 amino acids long. The V gene end was trimmed by 1 base and the J gene end by 0 bases; junction bases not matched to a gene: 2. This CDR3 is CASSVSGSNQETQYF. The CDR3 nucleotides are TGTGCCAGCAGCGTAAGCGGGAGTAACCAAGAGACCCAGTACTTC.

The chain uses TRBV29-1 and TRBJ2-1, with D perhaps matching TRBD2 (6 bases). CDR3 length equals 16 residues. The germline V gene encodes CDR1 SQVTM and CDR2 ANQGSEA. Trimming shortened V by 5 bases and J by 7 bases, and 24 bases separated the two germline ends. The CDR3 here is CSVFVRETTGGNEQFF. The CDR3 coding sequence is TGCAGCGTTTTCGTCCGGGAGACAACGGGTGGGAATGAGCAGTTCTTC.

This clone was found a few times. The genes are TRBV2 and TRBJ1-3; no clear D. The CDR3 spans 16 residues. CDR1 SNHLY and CDR2 FYNNEI come from the germline V gene. V was shortened by 3 bases and J by 0 bases, with 12 bases between the two germline ends. CDR3 bases: TGTGCCAGCAGTGAGGAGGGCTTACTCTCTGGAAACACCATATATTTT. It specifies CASSEEGLLSGNTIYF.

The V call is TRBV27, the J call TRBJ2-1, with TRBD2 identical over 9 bases. J gave up 6 bases and V 3 bases, and 9 bases lay outside the gene matches. The germline V gene has CDR1 MNHEY and CDR2 SMNVEV (reference sequence). The CDR3 runs to 16 residues. The CDR3 nucleotides are TGTGCCAGCAGTTTGCCGCCGACTAGCGGCCGCAATGAGCAGTTCTTC. It yields the protein CASSLPPTSGRNEQFF.

CDR3 sequence reads: CASSLDASRMEKLFF. In nucleotides, the CDR3 is TGTGCCAGCAGCTTAGACGCTAGTAGAATGGAAAAACTGTTTTTT. The V call is TRBV7-2, the J call TRBJ1-4; D is unresolved. V lost 1 base to trimming and J lost 8 bases, with 14 bases between them. Germline V gene lookup returns CDR1 SGHTA and CDR2 FQGNSA. The CDR3 runs to 15 residues.

CDR3 coding DNA: TGTGCCTGGAGTGTAACCAGCTACGAGCAGTACTTC. Residues: CAWSVTSYEQYF. The chain has TRBV30 and TRBJ2-7; D is ambiguous. V was clipped by 0 bases and J by 3 bases, with 6 bases between them. Germline lookup yields CDR1 GTSNPN and CDR2 SVGIG (reference sequence). This CDR3 spans 12 amino acids. The complete variable domain, with remaining parts taken from reference TRBV30 and TRBJ2-7, reads SQTIHQWPATLVQPVGSPLSLECTVEGTSNPNLYWYRQAAGRGLQLLFYSVGIGQISSEVPQNLSASRPQDRQFILSSKKLLLSDSGFYLCAWSVTSYEQYFGPGTRLTVT.

V and J are TRBV7-9 and TRBJ2-4; TRBD1 matches at 7 bases. V gave up 4 bases and J gave up 3 bases; unmatched junction bases: 6. The CDR3 sequence is 15 residues long. Germline V gene data show CDR1 as SEHNR and CDR2 as FQNEAQ (reference sequence). CDR3 sequence (DNA): TGTGCCAGCAGCTCGTACCGGGACAGCAAAAACATTCAGTACTTC. The encoded protein is CASSSYRDSKNIQYF. Supplemented by reference TRBV7-9 and TRBJ2-4, the full variable domain reads DTGVSQNPRHKITKRGQNVTFRCDPISEHNRLYWYRQTLGQGPEFLTYFQNEAQLEKSRLLSDRFSAERPKGSFSTLEIQRTEQGDSAMYLCASSSYRDSKNIQYFGAGTRLSVL.

V is TRBV5-6 and J is TRBJ1-1; TRBD1 agrees at 8 bases. This CDR3 comprises 14 residues. Germline V gives CDR1 SGHDT, CDR2 YYEEEE. V trimming: 3 bases; J trimming: 5 bases; junction bases outside the gene matches: 6. The CDR3 sequence is CASSWTGRITEAFF. The CDR3 bases are TGTGCCAGCAGCTGGACAGGGCGGATAACTGAAGCTTTCTTT. The full variable domain, in which reference TRBV5-6 and TRBJ1-1 provide the parts outside the CDR3, is DAGVTQSPTHLIKTRGQQVTLRCSPKSGHDTVSWYQQALGQGPQFIFQYYEEEERQRGNFPDRFSGHQFPNYSSELNVNALLLGDSALYLCASSWTGRITEAFFGQGTRLTVV.

This clone ranks as medium-sized. The chain recombines TRBV19 with TRBJ1-5; no definite D call. Germline loops: CDR1 LNHDA, CDR2 SQIVND (reference sequence). CDR3 length: 15 amino acids. Between the trimmed V and J ends, which lost 4 bases and 1 base, there was a span of 11 bases. The chain's CDR3 is CASSKGMKSNQPQHF. CDR3 sequence (DNA): TGTGCCAGTAGTAAGGGAATGAAGAGCAATCAGCCCCAGCATTTT. The full variable domain, with the rest looked up from reference TRBV19 and TRBJ1-5, is DGGITQSPKYLFRKEGQNVTLSCEQNLNHDAMYWYRQDPGQGLRLIYYSQIVNDFQKGDIAEGYSVSREKKESFPLTVTSAQKNPTAFYLCASSKGMKSNQPQHFGDGTRLSIL.

The chain joins TRBV5-6 to TRBJ2-1; maybe TRBD2 (5 bases). The CDR3 contains 18 residues. V was clipped by 0 bases and J by 6 bases, with 22 bases between them. From germline, CDR1 is SGHDT and CDR2 YYEEEE. CDR3 protein: CASSLVFKGSAGFNEQFF. The CDR3 DNA sequence: TGTGCCAGCAGCTTGGTTTTTAAAGGATCGGCGGGCTTCAATGAGCAGTTCTTC.

The chain joins TRBV15 to TRBJ1-2; no reliable D call. Trimming took off 0 bases at V and 7 bases at J, with 12 bases between the two ends. In germline, CDR1 is LNHNV, CDR2 YYDKDF (reference sequence). The CDR3 contains 14 residues. The CDR3 bases are TGTGCCACCAGCAGAGATTTGGGAGACGGTGGCTACACCTTC. It codes for CATSRDLGDGGYTF.

This clone was detected only a few times. The chain employs TRBV29-1 and TRBJ2-5, with D hard to call. Looked up from germline, CDR1 is SQVTM and CDR2 is ANQGSEA. The CDR3 totals 11 residues. The V end lost 7 bases, the J end lost 5 bases, and 11 bases lay between the germline ends. The CDR3 loop reads CSGTFGETQYF. The CDR3 nucleotides read TGCAGCGGAACGTTTGGCGAGACCCAGTACTTC.

This CDR3 reads CASRQYEAFF. Written as DNA, the CDR3 is TGTGCCAGCCGACAGTATGAAGCTTTCTTT. The gene calls are TRBV2 and TRBJ1-1, with a tentative D call TRBD1 (5 bases). The germline V and J ends were trimmed by 8 bases and 7 bases, with 8 bases remaining between them. Per the germline V gene, CDR1 is SNHLY and CDR2 is FYNNEI. The CDR3 runs 10 residues.

V gene TRBV16 combines with J gene TRBJ2-3; the D gene is possibly TRBD1 (6 bases). CDR3 length: 16 amino acids. Looked up from germline, CDR1 is KGHSY and CDR2 is FQNENV. Between the trimmed V and J ends, which lost 3 bases and 4 bases, there was a span of 17 bases. The CDR3 here is CASSHRDTGRADTQYF. In DNA form, the CDR3 reads TGTGCCAGCAGCCACCGGGACACCGGCCGAGCAGATACGCAGTATTTT. The full variable domain, its missing parts supplied by reference TRBV16 and TRBJ2-3, is GEEVAQTPKHLVRGEGQKAKLYCAPIKGHSYVFWYQQVLKNEFKFLISFQNENVFDETGMPKERFSAKCLPNSPCSLEIQATKLEDSAVYFCASSHRDTGRADTQYFGPGTRLTVL.

This clone was observed a few times. CDR3 nucleotides: TGCGCCAGCAAGGTGCAGGCGGAATCACCCCTCCACTTT. This sequence encodes CASKVQAESPLHF. This chain joins TRBV10-2 and TRBJ1-6; D gene unclear. Per the germline V gene, CDR1 is WSHSY and CDR2 is SAAADI. With 7 bases removed from V and 10 bases from J, the gap between germline ends came to 14 bases. The CDR3 spans 13 residues.